One and the same sample provided the 20 T cell receptor beta chains below, sequenced in a study of graft-versus-host responses after intestinal transplantation. With roughly 200,000 irradiated, violet-dye-labeled stimulator cells, roughly 200,000 CFSE-labeled responder cells were plated. Profiling relied on immunoSEQ multiplex PCR, and the TCRdb table lists in-frame clones only, not all of them. The data show fewer than 5,000 clones, with 40% to 45% seen just once and approximately 6.8% held by the top ten. The source was alloreactive CD8+ T cells from a mixed lymphocyte reaction culture, collected before transplantation. Subset reported: CFSE-low proliferating T cells sorted from approximately 6-day pre-transplant mixed lymphocyte reaction (GvH or HvG direction). These receptors were collected from a human patient who was an organ donor for intestinal transplantation.

On this clone: Other DNA sequences of this sample code for an identical CDR3. CDR3 protein: CASSIGTSGYNEQFF. CDR3 sequence (DNA): TGTGCCAGTAGTATCGGGACTAGCGGCTACAATGAGCAGTTCTTC. This rearrangement joins TRBV19 to TRBJ2-1; 11 bases map to TRBD2. The J segment lost 3 bases and the V segment lost 3 bases, leaving 1 base of the junction unmatched. Germline V gives CDR1 LNHDA, CDR2 SQIVND (reference sequence). The CDR3 runs to 15 residues.

J is TRBJ2-7 and V is TRBV18, with a possible D match to TRBD1 (6 bases). The ends were cut back, 5 bases at V and 0 bases at J, with 11 bases in the middle. This CDR3 region has 14 residues. Germline values: CDR1 KGHSH, CDR2 LQKENI. The CDR3 coding sequence is TGTGCCAGCTCAGCTTCGGGACACTCCTACGAGCAGTACTTC. Its translation is CASSASGHSYEQYF.

This clone has just a few counts. The chain links TRBV19 to TRBJ2-7, with D tentatively TRBD1 (6 bases). The CDR3 runs to 14 residues. V was pared by 4 bases and J by 2 bases, with 12 bases between. Germline V gives CDR1 LNHDA, CDR2 SQIVND (reference sequence). The CDR3 DNA follows: TGTGCCAGTAGTACGCGGACAGTCGCCTACGAGCAGTACTTC. Translation: CASSTRTVAYEQYF.

The chain is built from TRBV4-1 and TRBJ2-7, with a possible D match to TRBD2 (5 bases). Germline V gene lookup returns CDR1 MGHRA and CDR2 YSYEKL. Trimming stripped 3 bases from V and 2 bases from J, with 14 bases between. CDR3 size: 15 residues. The CDR3 nucleotides are TGCGCCAGCAGCCAGTCGGGCGGGCCGACCTACGAGCAGTACTTC. It is translated as CASSQSGGPTYEQYF.

There are a few counts of this clone. The V call is TRBV27, the J call TRBJ1-3; tentative D call: TRBD1 (5 bases). Deletions cut 2 bases from V and 1 base from J, with 9 bases between. The CDR3 runs 15 residues. Germline V CDR1 and CDR2: MNHEY, SMNVEV (reference sequence). The CDR3 loop is CASSLTPGSGNTIYF. The CDR3 region has the DNA TGTGCCAGCAGTTTAACCCCAGGGTCTGGAAACACCATATATTTT.

The V and J genes are TRBV7-8 and TRBJ2-7; tentatively, D is TRBD2 (7 bases). The CDR3 is 15 amino acids. The germline gives CDR1 SGHVS, CDR2 FQNEAQ. V lost 5 bases, J lost 3 bases, and 17 bases lay in between. In nucleotides, the CDR3 is TGTGCCAGCAGCCGGGGGGCCACGGAGAACTACGAGCAGTACTTC. Translating it yields CASSRGATENYEQYF.

This clone appeared a few times. The gene calls are TRBV9 and TRBJ1-5, with D unresolved. The CDR3 totals 14 residues. Trimming took 0 bases from V and 1 from J, leaving 5 bases between them. Germline CDR1 reads SGDLS; CDR2 reads YYNGEE. The CDR3 spells CASSVALSNQPQHF. The CDR3 bases are TGTGCCAGCAGCGTAGCTTTAAGCAATCAGCCCCAGCATTTT.

The chain carries TRBV27 and TRBJ2-3; D is undetermined. Germline CDR1 and CDR2: MNHEY and SMNVEV (reference sequence). V dropped 3 bases and J dropped 5 bases, with 12 bases sitting between them. The CDR3 is 14 amino acids. The CDR3 loop is CASSFRQQLDTQYF. CDR3 DNA sequence: TGTGCCAGCAGTTTCCGACAACAGCTAGATACGCAGTATTTT.

This clone was detected a few times. V usage is TRBV7-9 and J usage is TRBJ2-7; D gene unclear. The CDR3 consists of 12 residues. Trimming removed 3 bases at V and 5 bases at J, with 8 bases between. Germline CDR1 is SEHNR and CDR2 is FQNEAQ (reference sequence). Here the CDR3 reads CASSFGYNEQYF. The CDR3, as DNA: TGTGCCAGCAGCTTCGGGTACAACGAGCAGTACTTC. The entire variable domain, with the rest obtained from reference TRBV7-9 and TRBJ2-7, is as follows: DTGVSQNPRHKITKRGQNVTFRCDPISEHNRLYWYRQTLGQGPEFLTYFQNEAQLEKSRLLSDRFSAERPKGSFSTLEIQRTEQGDSAMYLCASSFGYNEQYFGPGTRLTVT.

In its sample, this clone ranks as medium-sized. The V gene is TRBV18, the J gene TRBJ2-1; 8 bases fit TRBD2. This CDR3 contains 15 residues. Per germline, CDR1 KGHSH and CDR2 LQKENI. Trimming at V came to 3 bases and at J to 8 bases, leaving 9 bases not matched to a gene. This CDR3 is CASSPTEGLVDEQFF. The CDR3 bases are TGTGCCAGCTCACCGACGGAGGGACTAGTAGATGAGCAGTTCTTC.

The gene calls are TRBV7-9 and TRBJ2-3; a possible D gene is TRBD1 (6 bases). Germline V CDR1 and CDR2: SEHNR, FQNEAQ (reference sequence). Deletions cut 6 bases from V and 2 bases from J, with 12 bases between. CDR3 length: 14 amino acids. CDR3 nucleotide sequence: TGTGCCAGCAGGTCCCGGGACAACACAGATACGCAGTATTTT. Its protein product is CASRSRDNTDTQYF.

The chain joins TRBV6-5 to TRBJ2-7; 7 positions match TRBD2. CDR3 size: 14 residues. Per germline, CDR1 MNHEY and CDR2 SVGAGI. After removal of 8 bases from V and 4 bases from J, the junction contained 11 bases not matched to a gene. The CDR3 sequence: CASLRTGGGYEQYF. The CDR3 DNA reads TGTGCCAGCTTACGTACGGGAGGTGGGTACGAGCAGTACTTC.

For the CDR3, the DNA is TGTGCCAGCCCACGCGGGAGGTCCCCTTACGAGCAGTACTTC. Protein sequence: CASPRGRSPYEQYF. The chain has TRBV6-1 and TRBJ2-7; the match to TRBD2 covers 8 bases. J lost 4 bases, V lost 8 bases, and 10 bases had no gene match. Germline V gene lookup returns CDR1 MNHNS and CDR2 SASEGT. This CDR3 has 14 amino acids.

The chain is built from TRBV27 and TRBJ2-7; D perhaps matches TRBD1 (6 bases). The CDR3 sequence is 13 residues long. Germline values: CDR1 MNHEY, CDR2 SMNVEV (reference sequence). Trimming cost V 6 bases and J 2 bases, with 11 bases left between them. Written as DNA, the CDR3 is TGTGCCAGCAGGGGGGCAGGGACCTACGAGCAGTACTTC. Protein sequence: CASRGAGTYEQYF.

This clone was picked up a small number of times. V and J are TRBV5-1 and TRBJ2-1; D is uncertain. CDR3 length equals 12 residues. Germline-derived CDR1 and CDR2 are SGHRS and YFSETQ. V lost 0 bases to trimming and J lost 9 bases, with 7 bases between them. The CDR3 spells CASSLETTEQFF. DNA of the CDR3: TGCGCCAGCAGCTTGGAGACAACTGAGCAGTTCTTC.

This clone was seen more than once but under ten times. The chain links TRBV2 to TRBJ2-5; TRBD2 is a possible D gene (6 bases). V was cut by 2 bases and J by 5 bases, with 18 bases left in between. CDR1 and CDR2 (germline): SNHLY, FYNNEI. CDR3 length equals 16 residues. CDR3 protein: CASSEPWGRQSETQYF. The CDR3 DNA sequence: TGTGCCAGCAGTGAACCGTGGGGGAGGCAGAGTGAGACCCAGTACTTC.

The rearrangement links TRBV27 to TRBJ1-3; the D is unclear. V lost 0 bases and J 5 bases, leaving 11 bases between the germline ends. The CDR3 covers 15 residues. The germline V gene encodes CDR1 MNHEY and CDR2 SMNVEV (reference sequence). CDR3 coding DNA: TGTGCCAGCAGTTTATCCAGGAAATCCCGAAACACCATATATTTT. Its translation: CASSLSRKSRNTIYF.

The rearrangement links TRBV27 to TRBJ2-2; TRBD2 matches at 14 bases. The CDR3 extends over 17 amino acids. Germline lookup yields CDR1 MNHEY and CDR2 SMNVEV (reference sequence). The V gene end was trimmed by 5 bases and the J gene end by 6 bases; junction bases not matched to a gene: 8. The CDR3 nucleotides read TGTGCCAGCAGTCCGGGACTAGCGGGAGATACGCCCGGGGAGCTGTTTTTT. Translation gives CASSPGLAGDTPGELFF.

This clone is labeled large. The V call is TRBV7-9, the J call TRBJ1-1, with D hard to call. This CDR3 has 12 residues. The germline V and J ends were trimmed by 5 bases and 1 base, with 5 bases remaining between them. Germline V lookup: CDR1 SEHNR, CDR2 FQNEAQ (reference sequence). The CDR3 loop is CASSLWNTEAFF. CDR3 bases: TGTGCCAGCAGCCTTTGGAACACTGAAGCTTTCTTT.

This chain links TRBV10-1 with TRBJ2-1; TRBD2 matches 10 bases. Germline trimming cut 4 bases from V and 9 bases from J; bases unmatched to any gene: 12. Germline V gene sequence: CDR1 WNHNN, CDR2 SYGVQD (reference sequence). The CDR3 runs to 16 residues. The CDR3 region is CASSVRRSGREIEQFF. CDR3 coding DNA: TGCGCCAGCAGTGTTCGTAGGAGCGGGAGGGAGATTGAGCAGTTCTTC.